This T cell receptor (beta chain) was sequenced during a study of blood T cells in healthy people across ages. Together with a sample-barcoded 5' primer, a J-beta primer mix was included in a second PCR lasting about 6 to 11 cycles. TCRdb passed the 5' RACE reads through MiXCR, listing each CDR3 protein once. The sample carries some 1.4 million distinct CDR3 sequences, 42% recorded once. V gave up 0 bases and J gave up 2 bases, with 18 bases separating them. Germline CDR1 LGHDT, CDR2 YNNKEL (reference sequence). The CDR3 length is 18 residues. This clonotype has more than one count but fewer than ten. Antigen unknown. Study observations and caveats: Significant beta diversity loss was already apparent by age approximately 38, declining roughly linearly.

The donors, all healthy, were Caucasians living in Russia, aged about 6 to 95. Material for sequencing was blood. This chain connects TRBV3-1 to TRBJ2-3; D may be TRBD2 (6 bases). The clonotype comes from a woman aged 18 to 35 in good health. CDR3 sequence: CASSQDLPGVGFTDTQYF. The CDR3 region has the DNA TGTGCCAGCAGCCAAGATCTGCCGGGGGTAGGCTTCACAGATACGCAGTATTTT.